Given below is one T cell receptor beta chain in context. What it binds is not known. The data are from a study of T cell responses to AZD1222 COVID-19 vaccine. Study-wide findings and caveats: The sample set comprised mostly white British donors with more females, and clonal diversity was possibly underestimated. Compared with day 0, the breadth and depth of the Spike-specific TCR repertoire rose significantly after two doses of AZD1222. Reports indicate that nearly half of spike-specific TCRs are directed at unmutated variant regions.

Some clones are missing from TCRdb's copy, which holds only in-frame ones; the method was immunoSEQ multiplex PCR. The profile shows about 150,000 clones, approximately 86% of them singletons. V trimming: 5 bases; J trimming: 4 bases; junction bases outside the gene matches: 7. The CDR3 length is 14 residues. CDR1 and CDR2 from the germline V gene are MNHEY and SVGAGI. Here the sequenced sample was peripheral blood, taken after recovery from COVID-19. This TCR derives from an adult who had recovered from COVID-19. The rearrangement uses TRBV6-5 and TRBJ2-5, with 7 bases fitting TRBD2. The DNA of the CDR3 is TGTGCCAGCAGTAGGAGCGGGGAGGGAGAGACCCAGTACTTC. Protein product: CASSRSGEGETQYF.